A selection of T cell receptor beta chains follows, all from one sample in a study of identifying expanded T cells in peripheral blood. Profiling relied on immunoSEQ multiplex PCR, and the TCRdb table lists in-frame clones only, not all of them. The data contain some 95,000 clones, approximately 86% of them singletons. The sequenced sample was blood. The receptors derive from a person aged 18-70 years in good health. Each CDR3 is given with its conserved first and last residue. A D gene is named only where the DNA matches it firmly. Part of the rows lack a size; the others show once, few, many or a class for expanded clones.

V	size	D	J	DNA	CDR3
TRBV19	NA	NA	TRBJ2-7	TGTGCCAGTAGTCCCTTCCTCAGTTGGCCTTACGAGCAGTACTTC	CASSPFLSWPYEQYF
TRBV27	NA	NA	TRBJ2-7	TGTGCCAGCAGTTTACGCGGGGCCCTTTACGAGCAGTACTTC	CASSLRGALYEQYF
TRBV6-1	once	TRBD1	TRBJ2-7	TGTGCCAGCAGTGAATCCGGGACAGGGAGCCGGCACGAGCAGTACTTC	CASSESGTGSRHEQYF
TRBV10-1	NA	TRBD2	TRBJ2-1	TGCGCCAGCAGTGAGAGTGCTTGGTCTAGCGGGGGGAGTGAGCAGTTCTTC	CASSESAWSSGGSEQFF
TRBV10-3	NA	NA	TRBJ2-2	TGTGCCATCAGTGATATAGGGTGGAGTACCGGGGAGCTGTTTTTT	CAISDIGWSTGELFF
TRBV29-1	NA	NA	TRBJ2-3	TGCAGCGTTGAAGATTGGAGACAGCTAACAGATACGCAGTATTTT	CSVEDWRQLTDTQYF
TRBV10-3	few	NA	TRBJ2-2	TGTGCCTCTAGGACAGCCAACACCGGGGAGCTGTTTTTT	CASRTANTGELFF
TRBV11-3	NA	TRBD2	TRBJ2-1	TGTGCCAGCAGCTTAGGTGGCGGGGGGGAGCAGTTCTTC	CASSLGGGGEQFF
TRBV7-2	NA	NA	TRBJ1-1	TGTGCCAGCAGCTTCAAAGGAGGGGCTGAAGCTTTCTTT	CASSFKGGAEAFF
TRBV7-2	NA	NA	TRBJ2-3	TGTGCCAGCAGCCGTCTCGAGATCGCTCTCCGCACAGATACGCAGTATTTT	CASSRLEIALRTDTQYF
TRBV5-4	NA	NA	TRBJ1-1	TGTGCCAGCAGCGGCGGTACTGAAGCTTTCTTT	CASSGGTEAFF
TRBV19	NA	TRBD1	TRBJ1-5	TGTGCCAGTAGTAGCAGGGGGGGACAGCCTAGGCCCCAGCATTTT	CASSSRGGQPRPQHF
TRBV7-9	NA	NA	TRBJ2-7	TGTGCCAGCAGCTCCGCAGGGTTAGGCCACGAGCAGTACTTC	CASSSAGLGHEQYF
TRBV6-5	once	NA	TRBJ1-5	TGTGCCAGCAGTGGCTTTAGCAATCAGCCCCAGCATTTT	CASSGFSNQPQHF
TRBV14	NA	NA	TRBJ1-1	TGTGCCAGCAGCCAAGACGATCTTCGGAACACTGAAGCTTTCTTT	CASSQDDLRNTEAFF
TRBV5-1	NA	NA	TRBJ1-1	TGCGCCAGCAGCTTGGTTTCGGGACGGGGGAACACTGAAGCTTTCTTT	CASSLVSGRGNTEAFF
TRBV5-4	NA	TRBD1	TRBJ2-2	TGTGCCAGCAGCTTGGGAAAGGGGACAGGGGTGATGACCGGGGAGCTGTTTTTT	CASSLGKGTGVMTGELFF
TRBV2	NA	NA	TRBJ1-5	TGTGCCAGCAGTGACAAAACGGTCAATCAGCCCCAGCATTTT	CASSDKTVNQPQHF
TRBV29-1	NA	TRBD1	TRBJ1-2	TGCAGCATTCTGTCGGGACAGGTTATCCCTAACTATGGCTACACCTTC	CSILSGQVIPNYGYTF
TRBV6-5	NA	NA	TRBJ2-2	TGTGCCAGCAGTTACTCCGACAGCTTTAACACCGGGGAGCTGTTTTTT	CASSYSDSFNTGELFF
TRBV18	NA	TRBD2	TRBJ2-2	TGTGCCAGCTCACCACCGTCAGGGACTAACGGGGAGCTGTTTTTT	CASSPPSGTNGELFF
TRBV2	NA	NA	TRBJ1-5	TGTGCCAGCAGTGTGGCAGACAATCAGCCCCAGCATTTT	CASSVADNQPQHF
TRBV11-2	NA	NA	TRBJ1-1	TGTGCCAGCAGCTTATCGCGCACTGAAGCTTTCTTT	CASSLSRTEAFF
TRBV25-1	NA	NA	TRBJ2-2	TGTGCCAGCAGTGAATTTAAAGGTTATTCGAACACCGGGGAGCTGTTTTTT	CASSEFKGYSNTGELFF
TRBV9	NA	NA	TRBJ2-2	TGTGCCAGCAGCGTAGATCCGGGTACCGGGGAGCTGTTTTTT	CASSVDPGTGELFF
TRBV4-1	NA	TRBD1	TRBJ1-1	TGCGCCAGCAGCCAAGTCCCTGGACAGGCTGAAGCTTTCTTT	CASSQVPGQAEAFF
TRBV19	NA	NA	TRBJ2-1	TGTGCCAGTAGTCCCCCCCGGGGAGGTATGGGTGAGCAGTTCTTC	CASSPPRGGMGEQFF
TRBV6-1	NA	TRBD1	TRBJ1-1	TGTGCCAGCAGTCGGGACAGGGGGTCTGATGAAGCTTTCTTT	CASSRDRGSDEAFF
TRBV19	NA	NA	TRBJ1-1	TGTGCCAGTAGTATTGCCGGGACGGGCTTAAGAGCTTTCTTT	CASSIAGTGLRAFF
TRBV6-5	once	TRBD1	TRBJ2-2	TGTGCCAGCCAATCGTTTACAGGGGGCCGGTCGGAGCTGTTTTTT	CASQSFTGGRSELFF